This T cell receptor (beta chain) was sequenced in a study of control samples from healthy donors and cancer patients. Using immunoSEQ multiplex PCR, the repertoire was profiled, and TCRdb retains in-frame clones only, with some absent. The sample lists some 100,000 clones, just over 90% occurring once. Germline assignment: CDR1 SGHDN and CDR2 FVKESK. V dropped 4 bases and J dropped 6; count of bases not matched to a gene: 9. This CDR3 has 14 residues. This rearrangement joins TRBV14 to TRBJ2-7; TRBD1 matches at 7 bases. This clonotype was sampled from a human donor in good health. The donor label of this sample is uncertain. Sequenced sample: blood. The CDR3 DNA sequence: TGTGCCAGCAGCCCGACGTTAACAGGGGTCGAGCAGTACTTC. As protein: CASSPTLTGVEQYF. The full variable domain, completed using reference TRBV14 and TRBJ2-7, is EAGVTQFPSHSVIEKGQTVTLRCDPISGHDNLYWYRRVMGKEIKFLLHFVKESKQDESGMPNNRFLAERTGGTYSTLKVQPAELEDSGVYFCASSPTLTGVEQYFGPGTRLTVT.